This TCR beta chain was recovered during a study of blood T cell repertoires in COVID-19. Study context: Sample material is recorded as cDNA or gDNA derived from T cells, B-cell-depleted T cells, or PBMCs.

Generated by immunoSEQ multiplex PCR, the TCRdb table keeps only in-frame clones and is missing some. Among some 200,000 clones listed, approximately 84% were seen once. V dropped 2 bases and J dropped 0 bases, with 4 bases sitting between them. This CDR3 comprises 13 residues. Germline CDR1 MNHNS, CDR2 SASEGT. The TCR sequence derives from a man aged 40-55 years who had recovered from COVID-19. The sample was PBMCs or T cells enriched from blood (not recorded which). The chain has TRBV6-1 and TRBJ1-1; D not certain. CDR3 amino acids: CASSEIMNTEAFF. CDR3 DNA sequence: TGTGCCAGCAGTGAAATCATGAACACTGAAGCTTTCTTT.